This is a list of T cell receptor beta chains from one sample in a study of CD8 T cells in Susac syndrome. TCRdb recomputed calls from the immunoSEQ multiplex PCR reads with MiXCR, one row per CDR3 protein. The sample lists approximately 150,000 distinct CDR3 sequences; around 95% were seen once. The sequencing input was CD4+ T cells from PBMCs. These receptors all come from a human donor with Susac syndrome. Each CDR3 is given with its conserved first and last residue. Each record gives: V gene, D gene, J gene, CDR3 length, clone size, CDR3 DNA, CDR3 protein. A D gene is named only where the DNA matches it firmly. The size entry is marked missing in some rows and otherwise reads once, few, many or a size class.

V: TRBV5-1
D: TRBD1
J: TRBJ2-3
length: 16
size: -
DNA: TGCGCCAGCAGCCTGACAGGGGGCAGGAGCACAGATACGCAGTATTTT
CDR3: CASSLTGGRSTDTQYF

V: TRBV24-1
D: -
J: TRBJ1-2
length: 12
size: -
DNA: TGTGCCACCAGTGATCTTAATTATGGCTACACCTTC
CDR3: CATSDLNYGYTF

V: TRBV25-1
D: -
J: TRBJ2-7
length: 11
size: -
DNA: TGTGCCAGCAGTGACCTCTACGAGCAGTACTTC
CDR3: CASSDLYEQYF

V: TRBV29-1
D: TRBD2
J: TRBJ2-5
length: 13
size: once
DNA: TGCAGCGTTGGGGGACTACCTCAAGAGACCCAGTACTTC
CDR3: CSVGGLPQETQYF

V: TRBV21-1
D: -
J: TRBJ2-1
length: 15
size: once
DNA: TGTGCCAGCAGCAATGAATCGGGGTCCTACAATGAGCAGTTCTTC
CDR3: CASSNESGSYNEQFF

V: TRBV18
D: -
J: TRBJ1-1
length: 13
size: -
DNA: TGTGCCAGCTCACCTACGGGTCGCACTGAAGCTTTCTTT
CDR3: CASSPTGRTEAFF

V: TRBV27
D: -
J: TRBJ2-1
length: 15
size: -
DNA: TGTGCCAGCAGTTTATCCGGGACTGTTAACAATGAGCAGTTCTTC
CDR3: CASSLSGTVNNEQFF

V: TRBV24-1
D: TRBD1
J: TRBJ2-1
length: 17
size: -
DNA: TGTGCCACCAGTGATCGAAAGGACAGGGGGCGGACTGGGGAGCAGTTCTTC
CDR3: CATSDRKDRGRTGEQFF

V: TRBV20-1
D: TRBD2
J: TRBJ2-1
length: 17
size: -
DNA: TGCAGTGCTAAGGGACTAGCGGGAGGCCAAATCTACAATGAGCAGTTCTTC
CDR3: CSAKGLAGGQIYNEQFF

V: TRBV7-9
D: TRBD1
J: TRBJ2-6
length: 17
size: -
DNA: TGTGCCAGCAGCTTCCAGGGGGCTACCTCTGGGGCCAACGTCCTGACTTTC
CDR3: CASSFQGATSGANVLTF

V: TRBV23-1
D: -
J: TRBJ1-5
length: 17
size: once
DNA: TGCGCCAGCAGCCTTTGGAGGGAACAGGGCAACAATCAGCCCCAGCATTTT
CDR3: CASSLWREQGNNQPQHF

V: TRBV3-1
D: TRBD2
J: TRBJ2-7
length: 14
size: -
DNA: TGTGCCAGCAGCCAAGCCAGGGAGGGACCCGAGCAGTACTTC
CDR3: CASSQAREGPEQYF

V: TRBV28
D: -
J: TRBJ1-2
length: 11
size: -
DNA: TGTGCCAGCAGTTTTTTCTATGGCTACACCTTC
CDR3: CASSFFYGYTF

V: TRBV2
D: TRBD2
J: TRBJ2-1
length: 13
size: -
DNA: TGTGCCAGCAAAGCGGGGGGGAACAATGAGCAGTTCTTC
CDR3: CASKAGGNNEQFF

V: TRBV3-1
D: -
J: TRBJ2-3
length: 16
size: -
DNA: TGTGCCAGCAGCCAAGGATGGCGACTGAGCACAGATACGCAGTATTTT
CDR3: CASSQGWRLSTDTQYF

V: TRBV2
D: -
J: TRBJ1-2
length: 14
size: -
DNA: TGTGCCAGCAGCCTACAGGAGGGCTACTATGGCTACACCTTC
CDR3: CASSLQEGYYGYTF

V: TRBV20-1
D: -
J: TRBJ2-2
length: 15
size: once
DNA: TGCAGTGCCCCACGGCGCGCGACGAACACCGGGGAGCTGTTTTTT
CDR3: CSAPRRATNTGELFF

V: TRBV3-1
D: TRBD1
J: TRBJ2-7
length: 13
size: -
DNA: TGTGCCAGCAGCGGCGGGACAGGGGACGAGCAGTACTTC
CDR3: CASSGGTGDEQYF

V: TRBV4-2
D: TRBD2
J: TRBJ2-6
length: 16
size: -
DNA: TGTGCCATTCCGGGACTAGCGGGAGCCGGGGCCAACGTCCTGACTTTC
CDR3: CAIPGLAGAGANVLTF

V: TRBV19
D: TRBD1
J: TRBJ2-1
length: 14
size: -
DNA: TGTGCCAGTAGTATAGATCCCAGGGGGCGGTGGCAGTTCTTC
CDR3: CASSIDPRGRWQFF

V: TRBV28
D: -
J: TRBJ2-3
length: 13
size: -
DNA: TGTGCCACCGTTAACAGGATGACAGATACGCAGTATTTT
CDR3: CATVNRMTDTQYF

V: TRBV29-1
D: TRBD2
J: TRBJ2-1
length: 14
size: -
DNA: TGCAGCGTTCGGACTAGCGGGCCTTACAATGAGCAGTTCTTC
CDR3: CSVRTSGPYNEQFF

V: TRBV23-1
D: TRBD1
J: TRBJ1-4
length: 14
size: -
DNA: TGCGCCGGTGGGACAGCAAAATACAATGAAAAACTGTTTTTT
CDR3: CAGGTAKYNEKLFF

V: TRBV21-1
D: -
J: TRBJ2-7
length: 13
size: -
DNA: TGTGCCAGCAGCAATTGGGGGGACTACGAGCAGTACTTC
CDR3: CASSNWGDYEQYF

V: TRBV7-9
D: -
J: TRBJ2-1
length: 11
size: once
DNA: TGTGCCATCCTTTTGGTCAATGAGCAGTTCTTC
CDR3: CAILLVNEQFF

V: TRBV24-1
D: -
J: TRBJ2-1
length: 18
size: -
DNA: TGTGCCACCAGTGGAGGTAGAGGGGGGGGGATCTCCTACAATGAGCAGTTCTTC
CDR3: CATSGGRGGGISYNEQFF

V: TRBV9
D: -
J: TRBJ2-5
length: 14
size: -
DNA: TGTGCCAGCAGCTTGGACCCTCTCGGGGAGACCCAGTACTTC
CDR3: CASSLDPLGETQYF

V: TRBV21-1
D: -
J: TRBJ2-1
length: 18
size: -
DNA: TGTGCCAGCAGCAAATGCGTCGGTAGCGGCGGGCGAGACAATGAGCAGTTCTTC
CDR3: CASSKCVGSGGRDNEQFF

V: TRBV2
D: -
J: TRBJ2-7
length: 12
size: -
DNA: TGTGCCAGCAGTAATACCGGGCCCAAGCAGTACTTC
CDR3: CASSNTGPKQYF

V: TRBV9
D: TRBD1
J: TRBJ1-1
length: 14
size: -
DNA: TGTGCCAGCAGCGCCAGGGGGTTGAACACTGAAGCTTTCTTT
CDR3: CASSARGLNTEAFF

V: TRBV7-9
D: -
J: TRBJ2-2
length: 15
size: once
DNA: TGTGCCAGCAGCTTAGTAGGGGCCCTCACCGGGGAGCTGTTTTTT
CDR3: CASSLVGALTGELFF

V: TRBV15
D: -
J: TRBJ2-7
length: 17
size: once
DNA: TGTGCCACCAGCAGAGCCCACACCATGAGACAACGCTACGAGCAGTACTTC
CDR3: CATSRAHTMRQRYEQYF

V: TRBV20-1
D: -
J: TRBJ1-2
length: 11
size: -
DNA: TGCAGTGCTCAGCGGAACTATGGCTACACCTTC
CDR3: CSAQRNYGYTF

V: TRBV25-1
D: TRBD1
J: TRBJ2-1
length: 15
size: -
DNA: TGTGCCAGCAGGGGCCCGGGACAGAAATACAATGAGCAGTTCTTC
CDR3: CASRGPGQKYNEQFF

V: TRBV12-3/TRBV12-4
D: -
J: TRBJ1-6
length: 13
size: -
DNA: TGTGCCAGCAGTCGTGGGGGAAATTCACCCCTCCACTTT
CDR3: CASSRGGNSPLHF